This T cell receptor beta chain derives from a study of T cells in women clearing cervical HPV infection. CDR3 length equals 15 residues. Deletions cut 2 bases from V and 0 bases from J, with 7 bases between. Germline V lookup: CDR1 SGHTA, CDR2 FQGNSA. Method: immunoSEQ multiplex PCR; TCRdb's copy keeps in-frame clones and lacks some. Recorded for this sample: under 35,000 clones. Each participant carried one incident cervical HPV16 infection only. In regard to this clone: The read halts 3 residues ahead of the CDR3 end, with the missing end drawn from the germline J gene.

The sample consisted of blood buffy coat. V is TRBV7-2 and J is TRBJ2-2; no clear D. The clonotype was recovered from a woman between 18 and 69 years old with a cervical HPV16 infection that either progressed to CIN3+ or cleared (not recorded which). CDR3 loop: CASSLSPSNTGELFF. CDR3 DNA, as far as it was read: TGTGCCAGCAGCTTATCCCCCTCGAACACCGGGGAG.